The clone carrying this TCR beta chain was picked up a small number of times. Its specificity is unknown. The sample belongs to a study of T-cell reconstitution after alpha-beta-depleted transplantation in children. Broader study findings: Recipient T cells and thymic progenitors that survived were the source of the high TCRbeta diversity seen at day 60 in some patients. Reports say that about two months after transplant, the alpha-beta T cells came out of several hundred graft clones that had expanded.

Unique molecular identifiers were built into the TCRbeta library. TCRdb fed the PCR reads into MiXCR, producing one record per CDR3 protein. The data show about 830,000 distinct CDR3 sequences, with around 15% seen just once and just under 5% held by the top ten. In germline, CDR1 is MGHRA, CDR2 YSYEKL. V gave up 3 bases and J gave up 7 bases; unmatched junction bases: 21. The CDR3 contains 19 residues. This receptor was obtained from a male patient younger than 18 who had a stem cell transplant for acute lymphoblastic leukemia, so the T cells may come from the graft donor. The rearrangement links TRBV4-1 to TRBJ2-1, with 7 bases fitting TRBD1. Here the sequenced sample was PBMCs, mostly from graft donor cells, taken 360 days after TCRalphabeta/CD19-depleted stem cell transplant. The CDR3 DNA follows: TGCGCCAGCAGCCAGGAAACAGGGGTGAGGATGAGTTGGGCTAATGAGCAGTTCTTC. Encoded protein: CASSQETGVRMSWANEQFF.